The 32 T cell receptor beta chains below come from one sample, sequenced in a study of blood T cell repertoires in COVID-19. TCRdb's table, derived via immunoSEQ multiplex PCR, lists solely in-frame clones and lacks some. The data hold about 370,000 clones, with approximately 89% observed a single time. Sequencing input: peripheral blood. The receptors derive from a woman between 25 and 40 years old with COVID-19, enrolled during active disease.

Written as DNA, the CDR3 is TGTGCCAGCAGGTTACGAACAGGGGACCACTCCTACGAGCAGTACTTC. Translation: CASRLRTGDHSYEQYF. V and J are TRBV7-2 and TRBJ2-7; TRBD1 matches 7 bases. V lost 6 bases, J lost 0 bases, and 11 bases stayed unmatched. The germline gives CDR1 SGHTA, CDR2 FQGNSA. This CDR3 contains 16 residues.

The rearrangement joins TRBV3-1 (or the pseudogene TRBV3-2) to TRBJ2-3, with 8 nucleotides matching TRBD2. J lost 1 base, V lost 4 bases, and 1 base had no gene match. The CDR3 runs 14 residues. CDR1 is LGHDT, CDR2 YNNKEL, per germline (reference sequence). The CDR3 coding sequence is TGTGCCAGCAGCCTGACTAGCGGCACAGATACGCAGTATTTT. This translates into CASSLTSGTDTQYF.

The J gene is TRBJ1-2, the V gene TRBV2, with D perhaps matching TRBD1 (6 bases). The CDR3 is 14 amino acids. V dropped 8 bases and J dropped 6 bases, with 19 bases sitting between them. The germline CDR1 and CDR2 sequences are SNHLY and FYNNEI. DNA for the CDR3: TGTGCCAGCTCCCCTGGGGGGGGCAGGGATGGCTACACCTTC. It specifies CASSPGGGRDGYTF.

V gene TRBV19 combines with J gene TRBJ1-5; a possible D gene is TRBD1 (6 bases). V was clipped by 4 bases and J by 7 bases, with 11 bases between them. The germline V gene has CDR1 LNHDA and CDR2 SQIVND (reference sequence). The length of the CDR3 is 13 residues. CDR3 DNA sequence: TGTGCCAGTAGTACAGGGGTCGCGCAGCCCCAGCATTTT. This sequence encodes CASSTGVAQPQHF.

The chain has TRBV29-1 and TRBJ2-2, with a possible D match to TRBD2 (5 bases). The CDR3 runs 12 residues. Trimming left V 3 bases short and J 5 bases short, with 7 bases between. Germline CDR1 SQVTM, CDR2 ANQGSEA. For the CDR3, the DNA is TGCAGCGTTGACGAGGGAACCGGGGAGCTGTTTTTT. It codes for CSVDEGTGELFF.

The rearrangement links TRBV28 to TRBJ2-1; a weak D match, TRBD2 (6 bases). The germline V gene encodes CDR1 MDHEN and CDR2 SYDVKM. V was trimmed by 6 bases and J by 0 bases, leaving 12 bases between them. The CDR3 is made up of 15 amino acids. DNA of the CDR3: TGTGCCAGCAGGTTAGCGGTTAGCTCCTACAATGAGCAGTTCTTC. Translated: CASRLAVSSYNEQFF.

The V gene is TRBV3-1 (or the pseudogene TRBV3-2), the J gene TRBJ2-7; D is perhaps TRBD2 (6 bases). CDR1 and CDR2 (germline): LGHDT, YNNKEL (reference sequence). Deletions cut 1 base from V and 3 bases from J, with 13 bases between. This CDR3 comprises 15 residues. The DNA of the CDR3 is TGTGCCAGCAGCCAAGGGGGAGCGGGTAACTACGAGCAGTACTTC. Translated: CASSQGGAGNYEQYF.

V gene TRBV27 combines with J gene TRBJ2-5; weak D call: TRBD2 (6 bases). The CDR3 has 15 residues. Germline V CDR1 and CDR2: MNHEY, SMNVEV (reference sequence). V lost 2 bases, J lost 4 bases, and 14 bases lay in between. The CDR3 sequence: CASSLTRLGGETQYF. The CDR3 region has the DNA TGTGCCAGCAGTTTAACCAGGTTGGGGGGAGAGACCCAGTACTTC.

In its sample, this clone was seen once. The rearrangement uses TRBV30 and TRBJ2-7, with TRBD2 matching 10 bases. This CDR3 has 12 residues. After removal of 5 bases from V and 6 bases from J, the junction contained 4 bases not matched to a gene. Germline V gene sequence: CDR1 GTSNPN, CDR2 SVGIG (reference sequence). CDR3 residues: CAWGSGRAEQYF. The CDR3 DNA follows: TGTGCCTGGGGGAGCGGGAGGGCCGAGCAGTACTTC. The full variable domain, in which reference TRBV30 and TRBJ2-7 provide the parts outside the CDR3, is SQTIHQWPATLVQPVGSPLSLECTVEGTSNPNLYWYRQAAGRGLQLLFYSVGIGQISSEVPQNLSASRPQDRQFILSSKKLLLSDSGFYLCAWGSGRAEQYFGPGTRLTVT.

This clone was detected a few times. The chain employs TRBV19 and TRBJ1-2; a weak D match, TRBD1 (6 bases). Germline V lookup: CDR1 LNHDA, CDR2 SQIVND (reference sequence). CDR3 length: 12 residues. V dropped 7 bases and J dropped 8 bases, with 14 bases sitting between them. CDR3 residues: CASTKGDLGYTF. For the CDR3, the DNA is TGTGCCAGTACCAAGGGGGACCTGGGCTACACCTTC. The complete variable domain, with remaining parts taken from reference TRBV19 and TRBJ1-2, reads DGGITQSPKYLFRKEGQNVTLSCEQNLNHDAMYWYRQDPGQGLRLIYYSQIVNDFQKGDIAEGYSVSREKKESFPLTVTSAQKNPTAFYLCASTKGDLGYTFGSGTRLTVV.

This chain joins TRBV28 and TRBJ2-7, with 10 bases that match TRBD2. The CDR3 has 16 amino acids. V lost 5 bases, J lost 3 bases, and 10 bases stayed unmatched. Per the germline V gene, CDR1 is MDHEN and CDR2 is SYDVKM. CDR3: CASSILKLAGDYEQYF. The CDR3 DNA reads as TGTGCCAGCAGTATCCTGAAGCTAGCGGGAGACTACGAGCAGTACTTC.

The chain recombines TRBV6-1 with TRBJ2-1, with D tentatively TRBD2 (6 bases). Trimming cost V 2 bases and J 0 bases, with 11 bases left between them. The germline gives CDR1 MNHNS, CDR2 SASEGT. The CDR3 is made up of 16 amino acids. The CDR3 reads CASSERAGSSYNEQFF. CDR3 coding DNA: TGTGCCAGCAGTGAACGGGCCGGGAGCTCCTACAATGAGCAGTTCTTC.

The count of this clone is one. The chain recombines TRBV7-3 with TRBJ2-1, with D possibly TRBD2 on 5 matching bases. V was shortened by 5 bases and J by 0 bases, with 20 bases between the two germline ends. Germline CDR1 is SGHTA and CDR2 is FQGTGA. This CDR3 region has 18 residues. The CDR3 DNA reads TGTGCCAGCAGCGCCCGGCCGGGTAGCGAAAGCTCCTACAATGAGCAGTTCTTC. Translating gives CASSARPGSESSYNEQFF.

The chain employs TRBV9 and TRBJ2-3; D unresolved. V lost 3 bases and J 5 bases, leaving 13 bases between the germline ends. Looked up from germline, CDR1 is SGDLS and CDR2 is YYNGEE. The CDR3 is 14 amino acids. In DNA, the CDR3 is TGTGCCAGCAGCGCCGACACTGGGCGAGATACGCAGTATTTT. It yields the protein CASSADTGRDTQYF.

The genes are TRBV5-5 and TRBJ2-7; TRBD1 is a possible D gene (6 bases). Germline V gene data show CDR1 as SGHKS and CDR2 as YYEKEE (reference sequence). Trimming took off 2 bases at V and 3 bases at J, with 15 bases between the two ends. The CDR3 totals 15 residues. The CDR3 sequence is CASSLPGQGHYEQYF. CDR3 sequence (DNA): TGTGCCAGCAGCTTACCGGGGCAGGGACACTACGAGCAGTACTTC.

The chain is built from TRBV9 and TRBJ1-4; possibly TRBD1 for D (5 bases). The germline V gene has CDR1 SGDLS and CDR2 YYNGEE. The V and J ends lost 0 bases and 2 bases respectively, with 14 bases between them. The CDR3 length is 17 residues. This CDR3 reads CASSVDGGEYTNEKLFF. The CDR3 DNA reads TGTGCCAGCAGCGTAGACGGGGGGGAGTATACTAATGAAAAACTGTTTTTT.

This rearrangement joins TRBV29-1 to TRBJ2-2; D call uncertain. Germline loops: CDR1 SQVTM, CDR2 ANQGSEA. The length of the CDR3 is 15 residues. Trimming took 0 bases from V and 2 from J, leaving 10 bases between them. This CDR3 reads CSVEDLGSNTGELFF. In nucleotides, the CDR3 is TGCAGCGTTGAAGATCTAGGATCAAACACCGGGGAGCTGTTTTTT.

The genes are TRBV18 and TRBJ1-1; maybe TRBD1 (5 bases). The germline V and J ends were trimmed by 3 bases and 3 bases, with 8 bases remaining between them. The CDR3 totals 13 residues. Germline values: CDR1 KGHSH, CDR2 LQKENI. CDR3 sequence: CASSPGHDTEAFF. CDR3 nucleotides: TGTGCCAGCTCACCCGGACACGACACTGAAGCTTTCTTT.

The V gene is TRBV30, the J gene TRBJ1-6; a possible D gene is TRBD1 (6 bases). Per germline, CDR1 GTSNPN and CDR2 SVGIG (reference sequence). This CDR3 region has 15 residues. Trimming pared 3 bases from V and 7 bases from J, leaving 16 bases between. In DNA form, the CDR3 reads TGTGCCTGGAGCACACAGGGTTACGGGAATTCACCCCTCCACTTT. As protein: CAWSTQGYGNSPLHF.

The genes are TRBV9 and TRBJ2-1; 7 bases match TRBD2. The V and J ends lost 3 bases and 10 bases, in that order; junction bases with no gene match: 7. The CDR3 covers 13 residues. CDR1 and CDR2 (germline): SGDLS, YYNGEE. The CDR3 here is CASSAIGLGEQFF. CDR3 nucleotides: TGTGCCAGCAGCGCGATCGGACTAGGGGAGCAGTTCTTC.

This chain connects TRBV6-5 to TRBJ2-7; 7 positions agree with TRBD1. V shed 2 bases, J shed 3 bases, and the junction held 4 bases outside the gene matches. This CDR3 comprises 14 residues. CDR1 is MNHEY and CDR2 is SVGAGI in the germline V gene. CDR3 DNA: TGTGCCAGCAGTTACCTGACAGGGTACTACGAGCAGTACTTC. Translating it yields CASSYLTGYYEQYF.

This chain connects TRBV2 to TRBJ2-1; 8 nucleotides line up with TRBD1. The J segment lost 4 bases and the V segment lost 4 bases, leaving 6 bases of the junction unmatched. Looked up from germline, CDR1 is SNHLY and CDR2 is FYNNEI. The CDR3 is 15 residues long. The CDR3 sequence: CASSGQGTPYNEQFF. CDR3 coding DNA: TGTGCCAGCAGTGGACAGGGGACCCCTTACAATGAGCAGTTCTTC.

This clone was picked up one time. The chain couples TRBV9 to TRBJ1-5, with D possibly being TRBD1 (6 bases). V dropped 4 bases and J dropped 3 bases, with 14 bases sitting between them. The CDR3 length is 15 residues. The germline V gene has CDR1 SGDLS and CDR2 YYNGEE. In DNA, the CDR3 is TGTGCCAGCAGCTCAACGGACAGTTCCAATCAGCCCCAGCATTTT. This sequence encodes CASSSTDSSNQPQHF.

The chain employs TRBV2 and TRBJ1-3; tentatively, D is TRBD1 (6 bases). The CDR3 sequence is 14 residues long. Trimming left V 6 bases short and J 0 bases short, with 9 bases between. Germline values: CDR1 SNHLY, CDR2 FYNNEI. The CDR3 protein is CASREQGSGNTIYF. CDR3 coding DNA: TGTGCCAGCAGGGAACAGGGCTCTGGAAACACCATATATTTT.

The genes are TRBV5-6 and TRBJ2-7; weak D call: TRBD2 (5 bases). Germline-derived CDR1 and CDR2 are SGHDT and YYEEEE. Trimming pared 0 bases from V and 6 bases from J, leaving 13 bases between. This CDR3 is built from 14 residues. The CDR3 nucleotides read TGTGCCAGCAGCTTGGCGGGAACAGCGTTCGAGCAGTACTTC. This translates into CASSLAGTAFEQYF.

The V gene is TRBV28, the J gene TRBJ2-1, with 7 bases fitting TRBD1. This CDR3 comprises 14 residues. J lost 6 bases, V lost 3 bases, and 5 bases had no gene match. The germline gives CDR1 MDHEN, CDR2 SYDVKM. The CDR3 spells CASSFDRVGNEQFF. CDR3 sequence (DNA): TGTGCCAGCAGTTTCGACAGGGTGGGCAATGAGCAGTTCTTC.

The chain has TRBV27 and TRBJ2-5; the D gene is possibly TRBD1 (5 bases). Per germline, CDR1 MNHEY and CDR2 SMNVEV (reference sequence). Trimming took off 0 bases at V and 5 bases at J, with 13 bases between the two ends. The length of the CDR3 is 15 residues. CDR3 loop: CASSLSISRVETQYF. DNA of the CDR3: TGTGCCAGCAGTTTATCGATAAGCAGGGTGGAGACCCAGTACTTC.

The chain employs TRBV12-3 or TRBV12-4 and TRBJ2-1, with TRBD2 as a possible D gene (5 bases). The CDR3 is 12 residues long. V lost 4 bases and J 7 bases, leaving 8 bases between the germline ends. The CDR3 DNA reads as TGTGCCAGCAGTTACGGCGGGAATGAGCAGTTCTTC. It specifies CASSYGGNEQFF.

CDR3 loop: CASSRPGADTQYF. The CDR3 DNA follows: TGTGCCAGCAGCCGGCCGGGGGCAGATACGCAGTATTTT. The V gene is TRBV2, the J gene TRBJ2-3, with D maybe TRBD2 (6 bases). Germline values: CDR1 SNHLY, CDR2 FYNNEI. The length of the CDR3 is 13 residues. Trimming removed 6 bases at V and 4 bases at J, with 11 bases between.

The chain employs TRBV19 and TRBJ2-5; D is perhaps TRBD2 (6 bases). V lost 4 bases to trimming and J lost 5 bases, with 14 bases between them. Per germline, CDR1 LNHDA and CDR2 SQIVND (reference sequence). This CDR3 region has 14 residues. CDR3 in amino acids: CASSRRWGVETQYF. The DNA for the CDR3 is TGTGCCAGTAGTAGGCGATGGGGGGTGGAGACCCAGTACTTC.

This sequence joins TRBV10-3 and TRBJ1-5; no clear D. V lost 10 bases, J lost 3 bases, and 13 bases lay in between. The CDR3 covers 13 residues. Germline CDR1 ENHRY, CDR2 SYGVKD. The CDR3 nucleotides read TGTGCCACCCAAGTAGAATTCAATCAGCCCCAGCATTTT. This gives the protein CATQVEFNQPQHF.

The sample holds one count of this clone. The rearrangement uses TRBV6-5 and TRBJ2-1, with 7 bases that match TRBD2. V shed 4 bases and J 6 bases; nucleotides not matched to a gene: 6. Germline V gene lookup returns CDR1 MNHEY and CDR2 SVGAGI. The CDR3 is made up of 14 amino acids. Here the CDR3 reads CASSFVGLGNEQFF. As DNA, the CDR3 is TGTGCCAGCAGTTTCGTCGGACTAGGCAATGAGCAGTTCTTC.